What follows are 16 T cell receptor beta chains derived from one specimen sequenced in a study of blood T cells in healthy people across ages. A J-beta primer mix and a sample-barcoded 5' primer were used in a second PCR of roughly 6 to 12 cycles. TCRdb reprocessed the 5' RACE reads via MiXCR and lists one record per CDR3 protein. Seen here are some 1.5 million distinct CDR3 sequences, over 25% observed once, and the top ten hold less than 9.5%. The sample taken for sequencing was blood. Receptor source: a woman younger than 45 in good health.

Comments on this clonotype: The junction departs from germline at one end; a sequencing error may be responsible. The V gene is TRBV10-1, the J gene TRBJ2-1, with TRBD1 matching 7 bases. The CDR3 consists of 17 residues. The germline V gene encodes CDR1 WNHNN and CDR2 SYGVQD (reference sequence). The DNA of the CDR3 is TGCGCCAGCAGTGAGTCTCCCCGACAGGGAACTACAATGAGCAGTTCTTTC. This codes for CASSESPRQGTTMSSSF.

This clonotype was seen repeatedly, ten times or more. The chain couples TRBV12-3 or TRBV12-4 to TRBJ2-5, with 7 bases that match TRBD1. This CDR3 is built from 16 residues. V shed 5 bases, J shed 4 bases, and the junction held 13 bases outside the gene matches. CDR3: CASSPNLGQVAETQYF. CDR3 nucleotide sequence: TGTGCCAGCAGTCCCAACCTTGGACAGGTGGCAGAGACCCAGTACTTC.

The CDR3 sequence is CASSKGVTDTQYF. The CDR3 nucleotides read TGTGCCAGCAGTAAAGGGGTCACAGATACGCAGTATTTT. The J gene is TRBJ2-3, the V gene TRBV28; tentatively, D is TRBD1 (5 bases). The CDR3 totals 13 residues. V was pared by 5 bases and J by 2 bases, with 8 bases between. Looked up from germline, CDR1 is MDHEN and CDR2 is SYDVKM.

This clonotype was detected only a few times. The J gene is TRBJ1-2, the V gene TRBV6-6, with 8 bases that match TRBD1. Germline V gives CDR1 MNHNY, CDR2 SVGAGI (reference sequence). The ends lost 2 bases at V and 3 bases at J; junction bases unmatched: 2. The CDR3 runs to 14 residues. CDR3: CASSYQTGDYGYTF. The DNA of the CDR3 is TGTGCCAGCAGTTACCAGACAGGGGACTATGGCTACACCTTC.

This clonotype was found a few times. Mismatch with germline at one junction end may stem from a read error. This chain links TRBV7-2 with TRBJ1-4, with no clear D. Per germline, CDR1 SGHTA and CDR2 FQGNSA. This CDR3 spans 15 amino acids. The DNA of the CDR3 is TGTGCCAACAGCTTAGGGTCAGCAACTAATGAAAAACTGTTTTTT. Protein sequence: CANSLGSATNEKLFF.

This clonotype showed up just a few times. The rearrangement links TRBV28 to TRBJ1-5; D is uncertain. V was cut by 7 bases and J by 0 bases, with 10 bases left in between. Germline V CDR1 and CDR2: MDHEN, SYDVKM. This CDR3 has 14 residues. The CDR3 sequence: CASTRPYSNQPQHF. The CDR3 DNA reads TGTGCCAGCACCAGGCCTTATAGCAATCAGCCCCAGCATTTT.

The CDR3 coding sequence is TGTGCCAGCAGCCCTGGGGGCGGTAATAAGTATGAGCAGTTCTTC. Its protein is CASSPGGGNKYEQFF. The chain couples TRBV7-3 to TRBJ2-1; D is perhaps TRBD1 (6 bases). The CDR3 has 15 amino acids. V lost 5 bases to trimming and J lost 8 bases, with 19 bases between them. In germline, CDR1 is SGHTA, CDR2 FQGTGA.

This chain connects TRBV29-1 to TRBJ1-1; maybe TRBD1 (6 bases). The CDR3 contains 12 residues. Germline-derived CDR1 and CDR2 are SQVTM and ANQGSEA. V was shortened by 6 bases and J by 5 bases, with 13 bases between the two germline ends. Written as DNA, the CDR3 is TGCAGCGTGAGCAGGGGTGCAACTGAAGCTTTCTTT. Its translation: CSVSRGATEAFF. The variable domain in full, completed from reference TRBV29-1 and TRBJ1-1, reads SAVISQKPSRDICQRGTSLTIQCQVDSQVTMMFWYRQQPGQSLTLIATANQGSEATYESGFVIDKFPISRPNLTFSTLTVSNMSPEDSSIYLCSVSRGATEAFFGQGTRLTVV.

CDR3 nucleotide sequence: TGTGCCAGTTTTCGGCTCGAAAGAAGCTCCTACAATGAGCAGTTCTTC. Translation gives CASFRLERSSYNEQFF. The genes are TRBV27 and TRBJ2-1; no firm D call. Germline-derived CDR1 and CDR2 are MNHEY and SMNVEV (reference sequence). V was trimmed by 9 bases and J by 0 bases, leaving 18 bases between them. This CDR3 has 16 amino acids.

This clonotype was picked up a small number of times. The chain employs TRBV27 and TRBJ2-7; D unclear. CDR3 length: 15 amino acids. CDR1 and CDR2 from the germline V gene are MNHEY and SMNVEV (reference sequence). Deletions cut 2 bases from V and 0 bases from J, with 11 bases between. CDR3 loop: CASSLVSRYSYEQYF. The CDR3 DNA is TGTGCCAGCAGTTTAGTATCTCGGTACTCCTACGAGCAGTACTTC.

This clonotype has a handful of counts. For the CDR3, the DNA is TGTGCCAGCTCACAAACGACAGGGGCTGGGGCCAACGTCCTGACTTTC. Translated: CASSQTTGAGANVLTF. V and J are TRBV18 and TRBJ2-6, with TRBD1 matching 8 bases. The trim removed 4 bases at V and 2 bases at J, leaving 4 bases unmatched. The CDR3 length is 16 residues. The germline V gene has CDR1 KGHSH and CDR2 LQKENI.

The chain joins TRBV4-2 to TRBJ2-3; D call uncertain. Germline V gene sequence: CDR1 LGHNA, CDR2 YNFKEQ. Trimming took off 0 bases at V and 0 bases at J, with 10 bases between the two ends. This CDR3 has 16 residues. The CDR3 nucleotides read TGTGCCAGCAGCCAAGATCGGTCAGATAGCACAGATACGCAGTATTTT. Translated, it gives CASSQDRSDSTDTQYF.

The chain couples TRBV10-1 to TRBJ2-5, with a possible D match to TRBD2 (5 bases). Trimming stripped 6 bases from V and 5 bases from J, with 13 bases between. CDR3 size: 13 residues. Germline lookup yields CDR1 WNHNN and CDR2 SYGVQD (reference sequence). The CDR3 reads CASSKVRGETQYF. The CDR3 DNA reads TGCGCCAGCAGCAAGGTTCGAGGGGAGACCCAGTACTTC.

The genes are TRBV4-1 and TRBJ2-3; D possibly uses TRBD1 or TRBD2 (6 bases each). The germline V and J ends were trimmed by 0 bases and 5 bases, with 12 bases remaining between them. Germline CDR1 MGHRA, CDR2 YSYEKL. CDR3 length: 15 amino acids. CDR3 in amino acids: CASSQDGGREDTQYF. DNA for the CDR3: TGCGCCAGCAGCCAAGATGGGGGGCGGGAAGATACGCAGTATTTT.

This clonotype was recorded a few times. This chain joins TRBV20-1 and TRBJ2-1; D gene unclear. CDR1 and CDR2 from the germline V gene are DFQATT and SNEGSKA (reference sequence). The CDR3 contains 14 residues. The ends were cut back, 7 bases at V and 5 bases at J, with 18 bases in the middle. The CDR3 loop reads CSVSGRSRDNEQFF. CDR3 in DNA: TGCAGTGTTTCAGGTCGTTCAAGGGACAATGAGCAGTTCTTC.

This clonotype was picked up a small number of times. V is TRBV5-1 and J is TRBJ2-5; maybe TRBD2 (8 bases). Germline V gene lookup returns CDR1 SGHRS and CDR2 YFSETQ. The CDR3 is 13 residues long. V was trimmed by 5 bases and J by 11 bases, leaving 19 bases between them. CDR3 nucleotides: TGCGCCAGCAGTCGGGAGGGGGCACGGGAGCAGTACTTC. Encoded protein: CASSREGAREQYF.